Listed below are T cell receptor beta chains from one sample, sequenced in a study of T cell responses to AZD1222 COVID-19 vaccine. Clones were read by immunoSEQ multiplex PCR, and TCRdb kept only the in-frame ones, dropping some. The sample records around 97,000 clones, roughly 88% being singletons. The starting material was peripheral blood, obtained on day 0 of AZD1222 vaccination. These receptors all stem from an adult in good health. The CDR3 runs from the conserved cysteine through the conserved F or W. The order of the fields is J gene, CDR3 length, V gene, clone size, D gene, CDR3 protein, CDR3 DNA. The D gene is left open where the match is weak. A clone size is listed for some rows: how often the clone was seen (once, few, many), or a class if it is expanded.

>TRBJ1-6|12|TRBV12-3/TRBV12-4|.|.
CASSFDARQVHF
TGTGCCAGCAGTTTTGACGCTCGACAGGTCCACTTT
>TRBJ2-4|13|TRBV28|.|TRBD1
CASSGDRKNIQYF
TGTGCCAGCAGCGGGGACAGGAAAAACATTCAGTACTTC
>TRBJ2-1|15|TRBV7-6|.|TRBD1
CASSLYRGDYNEQFF
TGTGCCAGCAGCTTATACAGGGGCGATTACAATGAGCAGTTCTTC
>TRBJ2-1|11|TRBV20-1|.|.
CSASSENEQFF
TGCAGTGCCTCATCCGAGAATGAGCAGTTCTTC
>TRBJ2-1|13|TRBV27|.|.
CASSPLGNWEQFF
TGTGCCAGCAGTCCCCTGGGGAACTGGGAGCAGTTCTTC
>TRBJ2-5|15|TRBV7-7|.|.
CASSLGGTAQETQYF
TGTGCTAGCAGCTTAGGAGGGACAGCCCAAGAGACCCAGTACTTC
>TRBJ2-3|14|TRBV10-3|.|.
CAISGPSPTDTQYF
TGTGCCATCAGTGGGCCGAGTCCCACAGATACGCAGTATTTT
>TRBJ2-7|14|TRBV4-1|.|TRBD1
CASSQVDRPNEQYF
TGCGCCAGCAGCCAAGTGGACAGGCCTAACGAGCAGTACTTC
>TRBJ1-3|16|TRBV7-2|.|.
CASRPPATDAGNTIYF
TGTGCCAGCAGACCCCCCGCGACAGACGCTGGAAACACCATATATTTT
>TRBJ2-3|20|TRBV24-1|.|.
CATSDLPGGRVSSSTDTQYF
TGTGCCACCAGTGATTTGCCCGGGGGACGGGTGTCGTCTAGCACAGATACGCAGTATTTT
>TRBJ2-3|17|TRBV6-1|.|.
CASSELGRWALTDTQYF
TGTGCCAGCAGTGAACTCGGTCGGTGGGCTTTAACAGATACGCAGTATTTT
>TRBJ2-7|11|TRBV3-1/TRBV3-2|.|.
CASSQSYEQYF
TGTGCCAGCAGCCAGTCCTACGAGCAGTACTTC
>TRBJ2-2|15|TRBV4-3|.|.
CASSQVSFRTGELFF
TGCGCCAGCAGCCAAGTCTCTTTTCGCACCGGGGAGCTGTTTTTT
>TRBJ2-1|14|TRBV7-2|.|.
CASSLGVGGNEQFF
TGTGCCAGCAGCTTGGGGGTAGGGGGGAATGAGCAGTTCTTC
>TRBJ1-5|17|TRBV21-1|.|.
CASSPGWGPYSNQPQHF
TGTGCCAGCAGCCCCGGGTGGGGACCCTATAGCAATCAGCCCCAGCATTTT
>TRBJ1-1|17|TRBV27|.|TRBD1
CASSTYSPGTGGSEAFF
TGTGCCAGCAGCACCTATAGCCCCGGGACAGGGGGCTCTGAAGCTTTCTTT
>TRBJ1-1|12|TRBV6-5|.|TRBD1
CASIPRQGEAFF
TGTGCCAGCATCCCTCGACAGGGTGAAGCTTTCTTT
>TRBJ2-1|14|TRBV27|.|TRBD2
CASIRGGSYNEQFF
TGTGCCAGCATACGGGGGGGCTCCTACAATGAGCAGTTCTTC
>TRBJ2-2|13|TRBV11-3|once|TRBD1
CASRQGANGELFF
TGTGCCAGTCGACAGGGGGCAAACGGGGAGCTGTTTTTT
>TRBJ2-1|14|TRBV29-1|.|.
CSVESWPDTNGQFF
TGCAGCGTTGAAAGCTGGCCGGACACAAACGGGCAGTTCTTC
>TRBJ1-5|15|TRBV28|.|.
CASSLGGGDLRPQHF
TGTGCCAGCAGTTTGGGGGGAGGGGACCTTCGCCCCCAGCATTTT
>TRBJ1-4|14|TRBV2|.|.
CASSVNPGGEKLFF
TGTGCCAGCAGTGTGAACCCGGGAGGGGAAAAACTGTTTTTT
>TRBJ2-7|17|TRBV6-1|.|.
CASSDPRGGRLQYEQYF
TGTGCCAGCAGTGACCCAAGGGGAGGCCGATTGCAATACGAGCAGTACTTC
>TRBJ1-5|14|TRBV30|few|.
CACRGGPGNQPQHF
TGTGCCTGCCGAGGGGGGCCAGGTAATCAGCCCCAGCATTTT
>TRBJ1-2|13|TRBV5-4|.|.
CASSFWGVRGYTF
TGTGCCAGCAGCTTTTGGGGAGTCCGTGGCTACACCTTC
>TRBJ2-1|13|TRBV7-6|.|.
CASSLVLAGEQFF
TGTGCCAGCAGCTTAGTTTTGGCCGGTGAGCAGTTCTTC
>TRBJ1-5|13|TRBV9|.|.
CASSVINTQPQHF
TGTGCCAGCAGCGTAATTAACACTCAGCCCCAGCATTTT
>TRBJ1-2|15|TRBV27|.|TRBD1
CASSSRTGINYGYTF
TGTGCCAGCAGTTCACGGACAGGAATTAACTATGGCTACACCTTC
>TRBJ1-2|15|TRBV5-1|.|.
CASSLVGGEDYGYTF
TGCGCCAGCAGCTTGGTCGGGGGCGAAGACTATGGCTACACCTTC
>TRBJ1-6|12|TRBV11-2|.|.
CASSLSLGALHF
TGTGCCAGCAGCTTATCGCTCGGGGCCCTCCACTTT
>TRBJ1-5|20|TRBV21-1|.|.
CASSKAETVPQGASGQPQHF
TGTGCCAGCAGCAAAGCCGAAACGGTACCTCAGGGGGCTTCAGGTCAGCCCCAGCATTTT
>TRBJ2-5|13|TRBV5-1|.|.
CASSLLGLETQYF
TGCGCCAGCAGCTTGTTAGGGCTAGAGACCCAGTACTTC
>TRBJ2-7|13|TRBV19|.|.
CASRPQGTYEQYF
TGTGCCAGTAGACCACAGGGCACCTACGAGCAGTACTTC
>TRBJ2-6|18|TRBV4-3|few|TRBD1
CASSQENRGKSGANVLTF
TGCGCCAGCAGCCAAGAAAACAGGGGAAAATCTGGGGCCAACGTCCTGACTTTC
>TRBJ1-2|13|TRBV2|.|.
CASTPDVNYGYTF
TGTGCCAGCACCCCCGACGTCAACTATGGCTACACCTTC
>TRBJ1-2|12|TRBV18|.|.
CASSPSKLGYTF
TGTGCCAGCTCGCCGAGTAAGCTTGGCTACACCTTC
>TRBJ2-7|13|TRBV11-2|.|.
CASSLVHTGEQYF
TGTGCCAGCAGCTTAGTTCACACGGGAGAGCAGTACTTC
>TRBJ2-7|15|TRBV14|.|.
CASSPLDRHLQEQYF
TGTGCCAGCAGCCCACTCGACAGGCACCTTCAGGAGCAGTACTTC
>TRBJ2-3|14|TRBV12-5|few|.
CASGLGGHTDTQYF
TGTGCTAGTGGTTTGGGGGGGCACACAGATACGCAGTATTTT
>TRBJ1-2|14|TRBV10-3|.|.
CAISDPSIKWGYTF
TGTGCCATCAGTGACCCTTCTATAAAGTGGGGCTACACCTTC
>TRBJ1-5|16|TRBV7-9|.|TRBD1
CASSASDRGGNQPQHF
TGTGCCAGCAGCGCGTCGGACAGGGGAGGAAATCAGCCCCAGCATTTT
>TRBJ2-1|16|TRBV10-1|.|.
CASSESLVWTANEQFF
TGCGCCAGCAGTGAGTCGTTGGTGTGGACAGCCAATGAGCAGTTCTTC
>TRBJ1-1|18|TRBV7-6|.|.
CASSAPWGPGRMNTEAFF
TGTGCCAGCAGTGCACCCTGGGGCCCGGGACGGATGAACACTGAAGCTTTCTTT
>TRBJ1-4|14|TRBV18|.|.
CASSPPGVFEKLFF
TGTGCCAGCTCACCACCGGGCGTCTTTGAAAAACTGTTTTTT
>TRBJ2-5|12|TRBV2|.|TRBD2
CASIGGEETQYF
TGTGCCTCCATCGGGGGGGAAGAGACCCAGTACTTC
>TRBJ1-2|17|TRBV7-6|.|TRBD1
CASSPSFRDRSNRGYTF
TGTGCCAGCAGCCCTAGTTTCCGGGACAGGTCAAACCGGGGCTACACCTTC
>TRBJ1-1|13|TRBV12-3/TRBV12-4|.|.
CASSQRQETEAFF
TGTGCCAGCAGTCAACGACAGGAGACTGAAGCTTTCTTT
>TRBJ1-2|15|TRBV6-5|.|.
CASSYSGTTGYGYTF
TGTGCCAGCAGTTACTCAGGGACAACGGGCTATGGCTACACCTTC
>TRBJ2-1|11|TRBV5-1|.|.
CASSLANEQFF
TGCGCCAGCAGCTTGGCCAATGAGCAGTTCTTC
>TRBJ1-2|16|TRBV7-3|.|.
CASSLKSGPETYGYTF
TGTGCCAGCAGCTTAAAATCGGGGCCGGAGACCTATGGCTACACCTTC
>TRBJ2-1|15|TRBV9|.|TRBD2
CASSVLAGVGGEQFF
TGTGCCAGCAGCGTGTTAGCGGGGGTGGGCGGTGAGCAGTTCTTC